Listed below are T cell receptor beta chains from one sample, sequenced in a study of sequential checkpoint blockade in melanoma. Clones were read by immunoSEQ multiplex PCR, and TCRdb kept only the in-frame ones, dropping some. The sample lists about 5,500 clones, less than 60% occurring once. The material was CD8+ T cells sorted from blood (inferred from file names), obtained from a patient given nivolumab and ipilimumab in sequence. The receptors were sampled from a human patient with melanoma. Some clones in this sample may be carry-over from other donors' samples. CDR3s leave out the opening cysteine and the closing phenylalanine or tryptophan.

j_call v_call cdr3_aa
TRBJ1-2 TRBV9 ASSVGAATLYGYT
TRBJ1-5 TRBV6-5 ASSSRGSGNQPQH
TRBJ1-3 TRBV6-7 ASSDVGDTSGNTIY
TRBJ1-1 TRBV27 ASSPSPGFEAF
TRBJ2-7 TRBV21-1 ASSKRRKPEQY
TRBJ2-3 TRBV7-3 ASSYMGGGEDTQY
TRBJ2-2 TRBV7-6 ASSWQRVDNTGELF
TRBJ1-4 TRBV7-3 ASSVADRGENEKLF
TRBJ1-1 TRBV29-1 SVDSAGGTEAF
TRBJ2-1 TRBV6-4 ASSDSTDRANEQF
TRBJ2-2 TRBV5-8 ASSLVENTGELF
TRBJ2-1 TRBV7-9 ASSLADWTGDAWSNEQF
TRBJ2-7 TRBV19 ASTPRQGPLDEQY
TRBJ1-2 TRBV10-1 AEYGYT
TRBJ2-7 TRBV19 ASKDRGQSEQY
TRBJ2-7 TRBV4-3 ASSPGDTLTYEQY
TRBJ1-5 TRBV19 ASSSTGGSNQPQH
TRBJ2-7 TRBV4-3 ASSQEQTELYEQY
TRBJ1-2 TRBV6-5 ASSLGRGNYGYT
TRBJ2-7 TRBV28 ASSPTGPYEQY
TRBJ2-6 TRBV5-6 ASSLLPEPSSGANVLT
TRBJ1-1 TRBV2 ASTPRTGGYF
TRBJ1-1 TRBV10-3 AISEGGIGMNTEAF
TRBJ2-2 TRBV29-1 SVEDPRQGVTGELF
TRBJ1-1 TRBV11-3 ASSPGGGTEAF